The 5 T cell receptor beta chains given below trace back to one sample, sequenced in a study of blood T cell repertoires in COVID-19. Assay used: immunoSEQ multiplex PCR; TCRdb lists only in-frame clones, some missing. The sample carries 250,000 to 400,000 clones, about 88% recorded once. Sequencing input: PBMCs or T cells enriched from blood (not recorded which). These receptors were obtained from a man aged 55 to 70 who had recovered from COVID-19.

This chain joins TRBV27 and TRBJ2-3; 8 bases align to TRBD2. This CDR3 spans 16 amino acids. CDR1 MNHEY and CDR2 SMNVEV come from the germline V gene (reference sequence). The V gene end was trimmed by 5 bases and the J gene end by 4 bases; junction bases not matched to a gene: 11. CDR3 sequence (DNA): TGTGCCAGCAGTATGCTAGCGGGTCTCTACCCAGATACGCAGTATTTT. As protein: CASSMLAGLYPDTQYF.

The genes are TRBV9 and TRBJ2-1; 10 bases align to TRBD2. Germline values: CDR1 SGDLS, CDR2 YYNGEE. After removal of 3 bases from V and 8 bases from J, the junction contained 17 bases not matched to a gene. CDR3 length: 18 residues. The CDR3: CASSATAGLAYAGHEQFF. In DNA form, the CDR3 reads TGTGCCAGCAGCGCCACCGCGGGACTAGCGTACGCGGGCCATGAGCAGTTCTTC.

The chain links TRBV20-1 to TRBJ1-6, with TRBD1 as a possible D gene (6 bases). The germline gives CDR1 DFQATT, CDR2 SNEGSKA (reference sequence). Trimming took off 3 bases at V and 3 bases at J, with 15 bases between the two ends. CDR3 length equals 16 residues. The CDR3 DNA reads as TGCAGTGCTAGTGCCTACAGGGCAGACTATAATTCACCCCTCCACTTT. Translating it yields CSASAYRADYNSPLHF.

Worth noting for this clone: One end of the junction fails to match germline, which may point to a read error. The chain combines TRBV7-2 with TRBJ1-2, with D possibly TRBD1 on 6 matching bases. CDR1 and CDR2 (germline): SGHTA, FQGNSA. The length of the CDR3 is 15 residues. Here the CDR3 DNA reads TGTGCCAGCAGCTCCTTCAGGGGCAAGCGGGATGGCCACACCTTC. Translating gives CASSSFRGKRDGHTF.

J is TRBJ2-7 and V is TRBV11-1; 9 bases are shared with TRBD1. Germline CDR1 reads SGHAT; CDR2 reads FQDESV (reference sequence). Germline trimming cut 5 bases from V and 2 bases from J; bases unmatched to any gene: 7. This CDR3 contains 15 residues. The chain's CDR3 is CASSIQGALAYEQYF. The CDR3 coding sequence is TGTGCCAGCAGCATACAGGGGGCGCTGGCCTACGAGCAGTACTTC. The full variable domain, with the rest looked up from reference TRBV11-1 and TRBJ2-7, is EAEVAQSPRYKITEKSQAVAFWCDPISGHATLYWYRQILGQGPELLVQFQDESVVDDSQLPKDRFSAERLKGVDSTLKIQPAELGDSAMYLCASSIQGALAYEQYFGPGTRLTVT.